The 18 T cell receptor beta chains listed next were all sequenced from one sample in a study of human T cells and chemical hapten exposure. TCRdb re-analysed the RACE reads in MiXCR, keeping a single row per CDR3 protein. The table includes tens of thousands of distinct CDR3 sequences, around 12% detected once. As for time point: patch test 3, about 24 weeks after DPC sensitization. Documented treatment: therapeutic diphenylcyclopropenone sensitization with weekly scalp DPC. The material sequenced was whole blood, taken in connection with sensitization to the hapten diphenylcyclopropenone (DPC). These receptors were collected from a man younger than 40 with alopecia areata. Some clones in this sample may be carry-over from other donors' samples.

V usage is TRBV27 and J usage is TRBJ2-1; maybe TRBD2 (6 bases). CDR3 length: 19 residues. The V and J ends lost 5 bases and 7 bases respectively, with 30 bases between them. The germline gives CDR1 MNHEY, CDR2 SMNVEV (reference sequence). CDR3 DNA sequence: TGTGCCAGCAGTGAAGGGAGGCAGGACCCCTCCCTAGCTGGGAATGAGCAGTTCTTC. Protein product: CASSEGRQDPSLAGNEQFF.

V and J are TRBV18 and TRBJ2-5; D ambiguous. This CDR3 region has 12 residues. From germline, CDR1 is KGHSH and CDR2 LQKENI. Trimming removed 3 bases at V and 3 bases at J, with 5 bases between. CDR3 protein: CASSPRKETQYF. The DNA of the CDR3 is TGTGCCAGCTCACCCCGAAAAGAGACCCAGTACTTC.

The chain carries TRBV9 and TRBJ1-2; D uncertain. Deletions cut 4 bases from V and 2 bases from J, with 6 bases between. Germline loops: CDR1 SGDLS, CDR2 YYNGEE. This CDR3 contains 12 residues. The CDR3 loop is CASSYGNYGYTF. The CDR3 DNA sequence: TGTGCCAGCAGCTACGGGAACTATGGCTACACCTTC. Drawing the rest from reference TRBV9 and TRBJ1-2, the complete variable domain is DSGVTQTPKHLITATGQRVTLRCSPRSGDLSVYWYQQSLDQGLQFLIQYYNGEERAKGNILERFSAQQFPDLHSELNLSSLELGDSALYFCASSYGNYGYTFGSGTRLTVV.

This clonotype was recorded a few times. The chain has TRBV12-3 or TRBV12-4 and TRBJ1-5, with D perhaps matching TRBD1 (5 bases). Trimming stripped 1 base from V and 6 bases from J, with 13 bases between. The CDR3 extends over 15 amino acids. CDR3 region: CASSLGAGTGQPQHF. CDR3 sequence (DNA): TGTGCCAGCAGTTTAGGCGCAGGGACGGGTCAGCCCCAGCATTTT.

CDR3 sequence (DNA): TGTGCCAGCTCAGATTGGGGGGACACTGAAGCTTTCTTT. It translates to CASSDWGDTEAFF. The chain combines TRBV18 with TRBJ1-1, with a weak D call TRBD1 (5 bases). This CDR3 contains 13 residues. Germline CDR1 and CDR2: KGHSH and LQKENI. V was shortened by 5 bases and J by 3 bases, with 10 bases between the two germline ends. Together with reference TRBV18 and TRBJ1-1, the CDR3 gives the full variable domain: NAGVMQNPRHLVRRRGQEARLRCSPMKGHSHVYWYRQLPEEGLKFMVYLQKENIIDESGMPKERFSAEFPKEGPSILRIQQVVRGDSAAYFCASSDWGDTEAFFGQGTRLTVV.

This clonotype was seen only once. The CDR3: CASSPGTLGNTIYF. The CDR3 DNA reads as TGTGCCAGCTCACCTGGGACCCTGGGAAACACCATATATTTT. This rearrangement joins TRBV18 to TRBJ1-3, with D perhaps TRBD1 (5 bases). V lost 3 bases and J lost 4, with 10 bases in between. CDR1 and CDR2 from the germline V gene are KGHSH and LQKENI. This CDR3 has 14 amino acids.

This clonotype has ten or more counts. V usage is TRBV6-5 and J usage is TRBJ1-6; possible D gene TRBD1, 6 bases. This CDR3 spans 16 amino acids. The V gene's germline CDR1 is MNHEY and CDR2 SVGAGI. Trimming removed 0 bases from V and 10 bases from J, with 16 bases in between. The CDR3 spells CASSYSGGARGSPLHF. In nucleotides, the CDR3 is TGTGCCAGCAGTTACTCGGGCGGAGCGAGGGGGTCACCCCTCCACTTT.

A few counts support this clonotype. V is TRBV5-5 and J is TRBJ2-1; the D is unclear. Germline-derived CDR1 and CDR2 are SGHKS and YYEKEE (reference sequence). The CDR3 is made up of 14 amino acids. The germline V and J ends were trimmed by 0 bases and 4 bases, with 8 bases remaining between them. As DNA, the CDR3 is TGTGCCAGCAGCTTGGGAGGAGATTACAATGAGCAGTTCTTC. Translated: CASSLGGDYNEQFF.

The chain uses TRBV29-1 and TRBJ1-1, with D possibly matching TRBD1 (6 bases). Germline CDR1 is SQVTM and CDR2 is ANQGSEA. The CDR3 runs 13 residues. Trimming cost V 5 bases and J 1 base, with 11 bases left between them. The CDR3 nucleotides read TGCAGCGTTACCCCGGACAGGAACACTGAAGCTTTCTTT. Protein product: CSVTPDRNTEAFF.

The genes are TRBV7-9 and TRBJ2-7; 7 nucleotides agree with TRBD2. From germline, CDR1 is SEHNR and CDR2 FQNEAQ (reference sequence). The ends lost 10 bases at V and 1 base at J; junction bases unmatched: 13. This CDR3 region has 15 residues. In DNA form, the CDR3 reads TGTGCCATCCAATCGGGCGGGGGATTATCCTACGAGCAGTACTTC. This encodes CAIQSGGGLSYEQYF.

This rearrangement joins TRBV18 to TRBJ1-6, with D uncertain. With 2 bases removed from V and 6 bases from J, the gap between germline ends came to 5 bases. The CDR3 sequence is 13 residues long. CDR1 is KGHSH, CDR2 LQKENI, per germline. CDR3 amino acids: CASSPAINSPLHF. The CDR3 bases are TGTGCCAGCTCACCAGCCATTAATTCACCCCTCCACTTT.

The gene calls are TRBV7-2 and TRBJ2-3; D possibly corresponds to TRBD2 (6 bases). Germline assignment: CDR1 SGHTA and CDR2 FQGNSA. The CDR3 runs 16 residues. Deletions cut 8 bases from V and 1 base from J, with 19 bases between. The CDR3, as DNA: TGTGCCAGCCGCATGAGGGGCGGCGGGGGCACAGATACGCAGTATTTT. Translation: CASRMRGGGGTDTQYF.

This clonotype was recorded at least ten times. The chain recombines TRBV12-3 or TRBV12-4 with TRBJ1-6; no clear D gene. The CDR3 length is 15 residues. The V and J ends lost 5 bases and 1 base respectively, with 9 bases between them. CDR3 nucleotides: TGTGCCAGCAGTGCGGGAAAATCCTATAATTCACCCCTCCACTTT. Protein sequence: CASSAGKSYNSPLHF.

This clonotype was found many times. V usage is TRBV7-2 and J usage is TRBJ2-1; 9 bases are a match to TRBD2. CDR3 length: 16 residues. The junction had 4 bases not matched to a gene; V was cut back by 1 base and J by 3 bases. CDR1 is SGHTA and CDR2 is FQGNSA in the germline V gene. CDR3 protein: CASSLDGAGGYNEQFF. CDR3 sequence (DNA): TGTGCCAGCAGCTTAGACGGAGCGGGGGGCTACAATGAGCAGTTCTTC.

This clonotype has at least ten counts. The chain combines TRBV2 with TRBJ1-2; no definite D call. V was shortened by 2 bases and J by 0 bases, with 7 bases between the two germline ends. CDR1 is SNHLY and CDR2 is FYNNEI in the germline V gene. This CDR3 region has 14 residues. The CDR3 loop reads CASSERRTNYGYTF. CDR3 bases: TGTGCCAGCAGTGAAAGAAGGACTAACTATGGCTACACCTTC.

At least ten counts were recorded for this clonotype. This rearrangement joins TRBV5-1 to TRBJ2-7; D not resolved. V dropped 0 bases and J dropped 6 bases, with 10 bases sitting between them. Germline V gives CDR1 SGHRS, CDR2 YFSETQ. The CDR3 runs to 13 residues. The CDR3, as DNA: TGCGCCAGCAGCTTGGGCGCGGTCGGCGAGCAGTACTTC. It specifies CASSLGAVGEQYF.

In this sample, this clonotype turned up a few times. V is TRBV4-1 and J is TRBJ1-2; D is perhaps TRBD1 (5 bases). Looked up from germline, CDR1 is MGHRA and CDR2 is YSYEKL. With 3 bases removed from V and 3 bases from J, the gap between germline ends came to 14 bases. The CDR3 is made up of 15 amino acids. The CDR3 here is CASSHQGRPDYGYTF. As DNA, the CDR3 is TGCGCCAGCAGCCACCAGGGAAGGCCCGACTATGGCTACACCTTC.

This clonotype occurred a few times. The chain couples TRBV7-3 to TRBJ2-7; D is unresolved. The CDR3 is 11 residues long. Per the germline V gene, CDR1 is SGHTA and CDR2 is FQGTGA. V dropped 5 bases and J dropped 5 bases, with 7 bases sitting between them. In DNA form, the CDR3 reads TGTGCCAGCAGCCCCCCCCACGAGCAGTACTTC. Translation gives CASSPPHEQYF.